This T cell receptor beta chain was sequenced for a study of early T cells in non-severe SARS-CoV-2 infection. Individually, cDNA molecules had unique molecular identifiers attached to them. In TCRdb, the 5' RACE reads were re-called with MiXCR into one record per CDR3 protein. This sample has tens of thousands of distinct CDR3 sequences; 14% occur once, and the top ten carry around 5.8%. This clonotype was counted many times. This CDR3 region has 14 residues. V was pared by 1 base and J by 1 base, with 6 bases between. Sequenced input: whole blood. This chain uses TRBV12-3 or TRBV12-4 with TRBJ2-3; tentatively, D is TRBD1 (5 bases). The sequence was obtained from an adult who was a healthcare worker with PCR-confirmed SARS-CoV-2 infection or an uninfected control (not recorded which). CDR3 sequence reads: CASSLGRGTDTQYF. The CDR3 DNA reads as TGTGCCAGCAGTTTAGGCAGGGGCACAGATACGCAGTATTTT.